The next 31 T cell receptor beta chains were all read from a single sample in a study of shared clonotypes between healthy human individuals. Naive CD8 cells, CD45RO-negative and positively selected for CCR7, excluded terminally differentiated effector memory CD45RA+ cells. The data were produced by immunoSEQ multiplex PCR, yet TCRdb's version contains in-frame clones alone and is incomplete. The profile shows roughly 2 million clones, just under 95% of them singletons. Specimen: naive CD8+ T cells sorted from blood. The receptors here all came from a man aged 18-30 years in good health.

V usage is TRBV28 and J usage is TRBJ1-2; a weak D match, TRBD1 (6 bases). With 6 bases removed from V and 3 bases from J, the gap between germline ends came to 11 bases. Germline values: CDR1 MDHEN, CDR2 SYDVKM. CDR3 length: 13 amino acids. The CDR3 sequence: CASRANRDYGYTF. In nucleotides, the CDR3 is TGTGCCAGCAGGGCGAACAGGGACTATGGCTACACCTTC.

Notes on this clone: The sample contains more than one DNA sequence encoding this CDR3. The rearrangement links TRBV4-3 to TRBJ2-5, with D unresolved. V shed 0 bases and J shed 3 bases, with 5 bases lying between them. This CDR3 has 13 amino acids. Per germline, CDR1 LGHNA and CDR2 YSLEER. The CDR3 is CASSQDLEETQYF. The CDR3 DNA sequence: TGCGCCAGCAGCCAAGATCTTGAAGAGACCCAGTACTTC.

The chain employs TRBV5-4 and TRBJ2-2; D perhaps matches TRBD2 (5 bases). V was trimmed by 10 bases and J by 5 bases, leaving 12 bases between them. This CDR3 contains 12 residues. Germline lookup yields CDR1 SGHNT and CDR2 YYREEE (reference sequence). CDR3 sequence (DNA): TGTGCCTGGGCCCGGGGAACCGGGGAGCTGTTTTTT. Its translation: CAWARGTGELFF. Full variable domain (rest looked up from reference TRBV5-4 and TRBJ2-2): ETGVTQSPTHLIKTRGQQVTLRCSSQSGHNTVSWYQQALGQGPQFIFQYYREEENGRGNFPPRFSGLQFPNYSSELNVNALELDDSALYLCAWARGTGELFFGEGSRLTVL.

V gene TRBV5-1 combines with J gene TRBJ1-1; D gene unclear. V lost 3 bases and J lost 2, with 8 bases in between. Germline V lookup: CDR1 SGHRS, CDR2 YFSETQ. The CDR3 spans 13 residues. For the CDR3, the DNA is TGCGCCAGCAGCTGGATAGACAACACTGAAGCTTTCTTT. It yields the protein CASSWIDNTEAFF.

This clone was found once. This chain's CDR3 is CASSVDLGLGDTQYF. CDR3 DNA sequence: TGTGCCAGCAGCGTAGACCTGGGACTAGGGGATACGCAGTATTTT. The V and J genes are TRBV9 and TRBJ2-3; TRBD2 aligns across 8 bases. The ends lost 0 bases at V and 6 bases at J; junction bases unmatched: 6. The CDR3 is 15 residues long. Germline assignment: CDR1 SGDLS and CDR2 YYNGEE.

V usage is TRBV4-3 and J usage is TRBJ1-2; D might be TRBD1 (6 bases). The V and J ends lost 0 bases and 5 bases respectively, with 19 bases between them. The CDR3 extends over 17 amino acids. CDR1 LGHNA and CDR2 YSLEER come from the germline V gene. The CDR3 region is CASSQDGFPGEEYGYTF. The CDR3 DNA sequence: TGCGCCAGCAGCCAAGATGGATTTCCAGGGGAGGAGTATGGCTACACCTTC.

V and J are TRBV25-1 and TRBJ2-1; TRBD1 matches at 9 bases. CDR3 size: 15 residues. Germline V gene lookup returns CDR1 MGHDK and CDR2 SYGVNS. J was trimmed by 8 bases and V by 3 bases; bases with no gene match: 8. The CDR3 DNA reads TGTGCCAGCAGTGATCCGGGACAGGGTAAACATGAGCAGTTCTTC. Translation: CASSDPGQGKHEQFF.

The chain joins TRBV30 to TRBJ2-7; D may be TRBD2 (5 bases). Germline V gives CDR1 GTSNPN, CDR2 SVGIG (reference sequence). Trimming cost V 2 bases and J 2 bases, with 16 bases left between them. The CDR3 runs 15 residues. In nucleotides, the CDR3 is TGTGCCTGGAGTTGGGAGCTTTTAGCCCCCTACGAGCAGTACTTC. Its translation is CAWSWELLAPYEQYF. The entire variable domain, with the rest obtained from reference TRBV30 and TRBJ2-7, is as follows: SQTIHQWPATLVQPVGSPLSLECTVEGTSNPNLYWYRQAAGRGLQLLFYSVGIGQISSEVPQNLSASRPQDRQFILSSKKLLLSDSGFYLCAWSWELLAPYEQYFGPGTRLTVT.

In regard to this clone: The sample has other DNA sequences that encode this CDR3 too. The V and J genes are TRBV6-6 and TRBJ2-7, with 8 nucleotides matching TRBD1. J lost 4 bases, V lost 2 bases, and 1 base had no gene match. Germline lookup yields CDR1 MNHNY and CDR2 SVGAGI (reference sequence). There are 13 residues in the CDR3. CDR3 protein: CASSYDRGYEQYF. The CDR3 nucleotides are TGTGCCAGCAGTTACGACAGGGGATACGAGCAGTACTTC.

The V and J genes are TRBV6-1 and TRBJ2-3; D remains unclear. The CDR3 contains 16 residues. Trimming stripped 0 bases from V and 6 bases from J, with 16 bases between. Germline V CDR1 and CDR2: MNHNS, SASEGT. This chain's CDR3 is CASSEAPLAPADTQYF. CDR3 nucleotides: TGTGCCAGCAGTGAAGCCCCGCTCGCCCCGGCTGATACGCAGTATTTT.

The chain uses TRBV27 and TRBJ2-1; no reliable D call. Germline V gene lookup returns CDR1 MNHEY and CDR2 SMNVEV (reference sequence). The length of the CDR3 is 18 residues. V dropped 2 bases and J dropped 2 bases, with 19 bases sitting between them. The CDR3 nucleotides read TGTGCCAGCAGTTTACAAGGACCCCTTAGAATAGCCTACAATGAGCAGTTCTTC. Amino acid sequence: CASSLQGPLRIAYNEQFF.

About this clone itself: The same CDR3 is also encoded by other DNA sequences in this sample. This chain joins TRBV9 and TRBJ2-7; D is uncertain. Per the germline V gene, CDR1 is SGDLS and CDR2 is YYNGEE. V lost 2 bases and J lost 3, with 9 bases in between. The CDR3 has 13 residues. The CDR3 DNA sequence: TGTGCCAGCAGCGTTGGTCCCCACTACGAGCAGTACTTC. Translation gives CASSVGPHYEQYF.

This chain links TRBV14 with TRBJ2-7; 7 bases line up with TRBD1. The V gene's germline CDR1 is SGHDN and CDR2 FVKESK. J lost 3 bases, V lost 3 bases, and 8 bases had no gene match. There are 15 residues in the CDR3. CDR3 amino acids: CASSHSGQLYYEQYF. DNA for the CDR3: TGTGCCAGCAGCCATTCGGGACAGCTATACTACGAGCAGTACTTC.

J is TRBJ2-3 and V is TRBV4-1, with D tentatively TRBD2 (6 bases). The CDR3 totals 15 residues. Germline lookup yields CDR1 MGHRA and CDR2 YSYEKL. V gave up 7 bases and J gave up 0 bases, with 14 bases separating them. CDR3 sequence reads: CASTQGLLSTDTQYF. In nucleotides, the CDR3 is TGCGCCAGCACCCAGGGACTGTTAAGCACAGATACGCAGTATTTT.

The V gene is TRBV4-2, the J gene TRBJ1-1; the D is unclear. Between the trimmed V and J ends, which lost 0 bases and 7 bases, there was a span of 9 bases. The CDR3 runs 13 residues. The germline V gene has CDR1 LGHNA and CDR2 YNFKEQ. For the CDR3, the DNA is TGTGCCAGCAGCCAAGAAAGGTCGAGTGAAGCTTTCTTT. Its protein is CASSQERSSEAFF.

This clone was counted once. The chain recombines TRBV4-1 with TRBJ2-5; D remains ambiguous. CDR3 length: 14 amino acids. V lost 4 bases, J lost 2 bases, and 11 bases lay in between. Germline assignment: CDR1 MGHRA and CDR2 YSYEKL. CDR3 in amino acids: CASSPNEYQETQYF. Written as DNA, the CDR3 is TGCGCCAGCAGCCCCAACGAATATCAAGAGACCCAGTACTTC.

This rearrangement joins TRBV27 to TRBJ2-7, with D possibly matching TRBD2 (5 bases). V was clipped by 7 bases and J by 5 bases, with 9 bases between them. Germline CDR1 MNHEY, CDR2 SMNVEV (reference sequence). This CDR3 has 11 amino acids. The CDR3 DNA is TGTGCCAGCATTTACGGGAACGAGCAGTACTTC. It is translated as CASIYGNEQYF.

The chain links TRBV4-1 to TRBJ2-7, with 9 bases fitting TRBD1. CDR1 and CDR2 from the germline V gene are MGHRA and YSYEKL. With V trimmed by 4 bases and J by 0 bases, 7 bases remained unmatched. CDR3 length: 16 amino acids. The CDR3 nucleotides read TGCGCCAGCAGCCTCCAGACAGGGGGGACCTCCTACGAGCAGTACTTC. Residues: CASSLQTGGTSYEQYF.

This chain connects TRBV19 to TRBJ2-7; D is uncertain. Trimming stripped 0 bases from V and 4 bases from J, with 7 bases between. The CDR3 is made up of 13 amino acids. CDR1 is LNHDA, CDR2 SQIVND, per germline (reference sequence). The CDR3 loop is CASSIEGKYEQYF. In DNA form, the CDR3 reads TGTGCCAGTAGTATAGAGGGCAAGTACGAGCAGTACTTC.

The J gene is TRBJ2-1, the V gene TRBV7-9; 8 bases fit TRBD2. The germline CDR1 and CDR2 sequences are SEHNR and FQNEAQ (reference sequence). The CDR3 covers 14 residues. V lost 2 bases, J lost 9 bases, and 6 bases stayed unmatched. The CDR3 loop is CASSLHGTSSEQFF. The DNA for the CDR3 is TGTGCCAGCAGCTTACATGGGACTAGTTCTGAGCAGTTCTTC.

This chain joins TRBV20-1 and TRBJ2-5, with TRBD1 as a possible D gene (5 bases). Trimming took off 5 bases at V and 11 bases at J, with 15 bases between the two ends. The CDR3 runs to 11 residues. Germline CDR1 and CDR2: DFQATT and SNEGSKA (reference sequence). CDR3 coding DNA: TGCAGTGCTGCCGAGCAGGGTGAGCAGTACTTC. As protein: CSAAEQGEQYF.

As for this clone: One junction end does not reproduce the germline sequence, and a read error may be involved. This chain links TRBV4-1 with TRBJ1-1; 9 bases map to TRBD1. This CDR3 comprises 15 residues. Germline loops: CDR1 MGHRA, CDR2 YSYEKL. The CDR3 reads CASSWWTGVHTEAFF. The CDR3 DNA reads TGTGCCAGCAGCTGGTGGACAGGGGTGCACACTGAAGCTTTCTTT.

This clone appeared a single time. The genes are TRBV28 and TRBJ2-1, with a weak D call TRBD2 (6 bases). Germline CDR1 reads MDHEN; CDR2 reads SYDVKM. Trimming removed 2 bases at V and 5 bases at J, with 22 bases between. CDR3 size: 18 residues. The CDR3 is CASSLRVAGPFGDNEQFF. CDR3 coding DNA: TGTGCCAGCAGTTTAAGGGTCGCGGGACCCTTTGGGGACAATGAGCAGTTCTTC. The whole variable domain, remainder taken from reference TRBV28 and TRBJ2-1, is DVKVTQSSRYLVKRTGEKVFLECVQDMDHENMFWYRQDPGLGLRLIYFSYDVKMKEKGDIPEGYSVSREKKERFSLILESASTNQTSMYLCASSLRVAGPFGDNEQFFGPGTRLTVL.

A single count supports this clone. This chain's CDR3 is CASSLTSVREQYF. DNA of the CDR3: TGTGCCAGCAGTTTGACTAGCGTCCGGGAGCAGTACTTC. The rearrangement joins TRBV27 to TRBJ2-7; 8 bases are a match to TRBD2. The CDR3 length is 13 residues. V shed 3 bases and J 7 bases; nucleotides not matched to a gene: 5. CDR1 is MNHEY, CDR2 SMNVEV, per germline (reference sequence).

The chain couples TRBV7-8 to TRBJ2-5; tentative D call: TRBD1 (6 bases). This CDR3 comprises 15 residues. Per the germline V gene, CDR1 is SGHVS and CDR2 is FQNEAQ. The ends were cut back, 4 bases at V and 1 base at J, with 13 bases in the middle. The CDR3 DNA is TGTGCCAGCAGCTCCCTCACAGGGTCCCAAGAGACCCAGTACTTC. It encodes CASSSLTGSQETQYF.

About this clone: Other nucleotide sequences in the sample specify the same CDR3. The rearrangement joins TRBV28 to TRBJ1-4; D gene ambiguous. The germline V gene has CDR1 MDHEN and CDR2 SYDVKM. The CDR3 is made up of 13 amino acids. Trimming shortened V by 3 bases and J by 5 bases, and 7 bases separated the two germline ends. The CDR3 bases are TGTGCCAGCAGTTTGGCTGGGAATGAAAAACTGTTTTTT. This gives the protein CASSLAGNEKLFF.

This chain connects TRBV5-6 to TRBJ1-1; D unresolved. The germline V gene has CDR1 SGHDT and CDR2 YYEEEE. V shed 3 bases and J shed 2 bases, with 5 bases lying between them. CDR3 length equals 12 residues. The CDR3 nucleotides read TGTGCCAGCAGCTACCTTAACACTGAAGCTTTCTTT. Translating it yields CASSYLNTEAFF.

The J gene is TRBJ1-5, the V gene TRBV2; D not certain. CDR1 SNHLY and CDR2 FYNNEI come from the germline V gene. This CDR3 has 16 residues. V gave up 3 bases and J gave up 1 base, with 13 bases separating them. The CDR3 reads CASSDQKLPSNQPQHF. CDR3 in DNA: TGTGCCAGCAGTGATCAAAAGCTACCCAGCAATCAGCCCCAGCATTTT.

V is TRBV6-5 and J is TRBJ1-3; D gene unclear. V was shortened by 8 bases and J by 2 bases, with 7 bases between the two germline ends. The length of the CDR3 is 12 residues. Germline CDR1 and CDR2: MNHEY and SVGAGI. The DNA for the CDR3 is TGTGCCAGCTGGTGGGCTGGAAACACCATATATTTT. It encodes CASWWAGNTIYF.

On this clone: Different DNA sequences within this sample yield the same CDR3. The V and J genes are TRBV11-2 and TRBJ2-7, with no clear D. V dropped 1 base and J dropped 3 bases, with 7 bases sitting between them. Germline assignment: CDR1 SGHAT and CDR2 FQNNGV. The CDR3 consists of 13 residues. DNA of the CDR3: TGTGCCAGCAGCTTAGGGCAGCTCTACGAGCAGTACTTC. Its protein product is CASSLGQLYEQYF.

Concerning this clone itself: Within the sample, other DNA sequences also encode this same CDR3. The CDR3 sequence: CASSPRSSYNEQFF. CDR3 nucleotide sequence: TGTGCCAGCAGCCCTAGGAGCTCCTACAATGAGCAGTTCTTC. V is TRBV7-9 and J is TRBJ2-1; D gene ambiguous. The germline V gene has CDR1 SEHNR and CDR2 FQNEAQ (reference sequence). V lost 5 bases and J lost 0, with 8 bases in between. This CDR3 is built from 14 residues.